This T cell receptor beta chain came from a study of control samples from healthy donors and cancer patients. The V and J ends lost 2 bases and 5 bases respectively, with 5 bases between them. The CDR3 extends over 11 amino acids. CDR1 and CDR2 (germline): GTSNPN, SVGIG (reference sequence). TCRdb's copy holds only in-frame clones and misses some; the assay was immunoSEQ multiplex PCR. The data hold some 150,000 clones, with roughly 94% observed a single time. The clonotype was recovered from a man aged 55 to 69 with colorectal cancer. The gene calls are TRBV30 and TRBJ2-3; D unclear. The sample was PBMCs. The CDR3 sequence: CAWSLRDTQYF. DNA for the CDR3: TGTGCCTGGAGTTTAAGAGATACGCAGTATTTT.